The 3 T cell receptor beta chains below come from one sample, sequenced in a study of Graves' ophthalmopathy and Graves' hyperthyroidism. TCR beta CDR3 regions were amplified from RNA transcripts. HTBI primers served in a first-round RT-PCR, which a second-round multiplex PCR followed. MiXCR, run by TCRdb on the multiplex PCR reads, gives a single entry per CDR3 protein. The sample has about 1.1 million distinct CDR3 sequences; approximately 35% are singletons. The sample consisted of peripheral blood or thyroid tissue (not recorded which). These receptors originate from an adult man with Graves' hyperthyroidism.

A note on this clonotype: The conserved closing phenylalanine or tryptophan is absent in this CDR3, likely reflecting a read error. No DNA is shown, since the ends of the CDR3 on it are uncertain; the CDR3 is the one TCRdb lists. This chain links TRBV19 with TRBJ2-5; the table's D gene call, TRBD2, was not cross checked with the DNA. The CDR3 length is 14 residues, termini included. Germline assignment: CDR1 LNHDA and CDR2 SQIVND (reference sequence). CDR3 amino acids: CASSMSSYGYTFGS.

The chain employs TRBV24-1 and TRBJ2-5; D is perhaps TRBD2 (6 bases). Germline-derived CDR1 and CDR2 are KGHDR and SFDVKD. The V end was cut by 6 bases, the J end by 6 bases, with 13 bases between. This CDR3 has 13 residues. The CDR3 DNA is TGTGCCACCAGTCGGGGTGGAGGGCAGACCCAGTACTTC. Translated, it gives CATSRGGGQTQYF.

The CDR3 bases are TGTGCCATCAGCACCGAGTACGAGCAGTACTTC. It translates to CAISTEYEQYF. The chain employs TRBV10-3 and TRBJ2-7, with no clear D. This CDR3 is built from 11 residues. In germline, CDR1 is ENHRY, CDR2 SYGVKD. Trimming left V 6 bases short and J 4 bases short, with 7 bases between.